The entry that follows covers one TCR beta chain sequence. No cognate antigen has been identified for it. This sample is part of a study of T cells expressing NK-cell markers (dated by TCRdb to 2018 to 2021). General notes on the study: TCR beta-chain repertoires were profiled in sorted CD3+CD56+NKG2C+, CD3+CD56+NKG2C- and CD3+CD56-NKG2C+ T-cell subsets from roughly eight donors. Among the eight sequenced donors, seven were HCMV-seropositive and one was HCMV-seronegative. The eight sequenced donors were randomly selected healthy volunteers, three men and five women. The libraries were sequenced on Illumina HiSeq 2000/2500, MiSeq or NextSeq, producing 2 x 150 bp reads.

Overall study outcomes, separate from this receptor: For 6 or 7 donors, the dominant CD3+CD56+NKG2C+ clonotypes were among the top 10 CD8+ clonotypes and accounted for roughly 1.0-7.5% of CD8+ T cells. Whether the expanded NKG2C-expressing T cell clones were specific for HCMV antigens was left unclear. Those dominant clonotypes were again the most abundant among CD3+CD56-NKG2C+ cells in a few donors, at roughly 28.3-65%.

The instrument given in TCRdb is Illumina HiSeq 2000. The TCR beta cDNA libraries were made using 5'RACE template switching, a step that added both a universal primer site and unique molecular identifiers. Synthesis of cDNA was primed from the TCR beta constant segment and was followed by two consecutive PCR amplification steps. Concerning the study's data processing: MIGEC was used to demultiplex reads and group the reads by UMI, and MiTCR was used to assemble and quantify clonotypes. Only TCR cDNA sequences supported by at least two reads were kept to exclude erroneous sequences. The tcR package was used for downstream repertoire analysis, and clonotypes were matched across fractions by CDR3 nucleotide sequence plus V segment. VDJmatch was used to annotate antigen specificity against VDJdb, with one amino acid substitution allowed in CDR3. Reprocessed by TCRdb, the reads give a single entry per CDR3 protein sequence, without DNA. What appears here as the V and J calls and clone size reflects TCRdb's work, not the paper's. The table kept for this sample lists some 460,000 distinct CDR3 sequences. The top ten clonotypes cover under 1.5% of the sample.

To determine HCMV serostatus, a commercial ELISA kit was used to detect HCMV-specific IgG in serum. Peripheral blood mononuclear cells were isolated from blood by Ficoll density gradient centrifugation. The sequenced material came from blood T cells: a sorted CD56 or NKG2C T cell subset, CD4+ or CD8+ T cells, or bulk PBMC T cells (not recorded which). The sequence derives from a woman between 50 and 59 years old in good health. Donor details come from another sample of the same person, matched by shared clones.

The CDR3 region has the sequence CSVHGIPGTDTQYF. The rearrangement combines TRBV29-1 with TRBJ2-3; the TRBD1 assignment by TCRdb is unverifiable without DNA. The germline V gene specifies SQVTM as CDR1 and ANQGSEA as CDR2. The CDR3 numbers 14 residues from cysteine through phenylalanine. There is no recorded DNA.